One and the same sample provided the 12 T cell receptor beta chains below, sequenced in a study of vaccination and CD4 T cells after COVID-19. The treatment was: approximately 11-day PBMC culture with coronavirus spike peptide pools or control peptides (ViraFEST assay). Sequenced with the Oncomine TCR Beta short-read assay was DNA taken from cultured CD4+ T cells. TCRdb analysed the PCR reads with MiXCR anew, one entry per CDR3 protein. The top ten hold 2.5% of the sample, which has about 21,000 distinct CDR3 sequences, less than 60% seen once. Their antigen targets remain unknown. The material was CD4+ T cells from blood, cultured in vitro, obtained after SARS-CoV-2 vaccination. Receptors were obtained from a human donor who had recovered from COVID-19.

The rearrangement joins TRBV6-1 to TRBJ1-2; 8 bases fit TRBD1. The J segment lost 9 bases and the V segment lost 5 bases, leaving 8 bases of the junction unmatched. Germline CDR1 is MNHNS and CDR2 is SASEGT. The CDR3 is 13 amino acids. The CDR3, as DNA: TGTGCCAGCAGTCGCCGGACAGGGTCGCGCTACACCTTC. This sequence encodes CASSRRTGSRYTF.

V usage is TRBV28 and J usage is TRBJ1-2, with unresolved D. The germline gives CDR1 MDHEN, CDR2 SYDVKM. The CDR3 is made up of 13 amino acids. V was trimmed by 6 bases and J by 8 bases, leaving 16 bases between them. The DNA of the CDR3 is TGTGCCAGCAGGACGGGCCCGGAGGGAGGCTACACCTTC. Protein product: CASRTGPEGGYTF.

The chain couples TRBV27 to TRBJ2-7, with D unresolved. V lost 5 bases and J 2 bases, leaving 10 bases between the germline ends. Germline values: CDR1 MNHEY, CDR2 SMNVEV (reference sequence). The CDR3 totals 13 residues. This CDR3 reads CASSDGHPYEQYF. In nucleotides, the CDR3 is TGTGCCAGCAGTGACGGGCACCCCTACGAGCAGTACTTC.

The chain is built from TRBV9 and TRBJ1-1; a possible D gene is TRBD1 (5 bases). The CDR3 has 13 residues. CDR1 and CDR2 (germline): SGDLS, YYNGEE. V was shortened by 2 bases and J by 7 bases, with 12 bases between the two germline ends. CDR3 bases: TGTGCCAGCAGCGTTGGGACCCAGTTTGAAGCTTTCTTT. Translation gives CASSVGTQFEAFF.

V usage is TRBV20-1 and J usage is TRBJ2-5; no clear D gene. The CDR3 is made up of 13 amino acids. Trimming took 3 bases from V and 5 from J, leaving 13 bases between them. Germline lookup yields CDR1 DFQATT and CDR2 SNEGSKA (reference sequence). The CDR3 protein is CSAREPGMETQYF. The CDR3 DNA reads TGCAGTGCTAGGGAACCGGGCATGGAGACCCAGTACTTC.

This clonotype was counted between two and nine times. Here the CDR3 DNA reads TGCAGTGCTAGTGGGGGTAACGTTAATTCACCCCTCCACTTT. It translates to CSASGGNVNSPLHF. The chain links TRBV20-1 to TRBJ1-6, with TRBD1 as a possible D gene (5 bases). Trimming took 3 bases from V and 6 from J, leaving 12 bases between them. Germline loops: CDR1 DFQATT, CDR2 SNEGSKA (reference sequence). The CDR3 loop spans 14 amino acids.

This clonotype was found a few times. The rearrangement joins TRBV6-1 to TRBJ1-2, with D maybe TRBD1 (5 bases). V was trimmed by 7 bases and J by 7 bases, leaving 19 bases between them. The CDR3 has 14 residues. Germline lookup yields CDR1 MNHNS and CDR2 SASEGT. The DNA of the CDR3 is TGTGCCAGCAAAACCGGGACCGCTGCGACTGGCTACACCTTC. This translates into CASKTGTAATGYTF.

This chain connects TRBV6-2 or TRBV6-3 to TRBJ1-5; D is unclear. This CDR3 comprises 16 residues. Germline V gene data show CDR1 as MNHEY and CDR2 as SVGEGT. V was pared by 0 bases and J by 2 bases, with 11 bases between. CDR3: CASSYSTLGGNQPQHF. CDR3 sequence (DNA): TGTGCCAGCAGTTACTCGACGCTGGGAGGCAATCAGCCCCAGCATTTT.

The genes are TRBV25-1 and TRBJ1-2; 11 nucleotides match TRBD1. The CDR3 has 15 amino acids. The ends lost 2 bases at V and 6 bases at J; junction bases unmatched: 5. Germline V lookup: CDR1 MGHDK, CDR2 SYGVNS. DNA of the CDR3: TGTGCCAGCAGTGAACGGACAGGGGGCGCGGATGGCTACACCTTC. Encoded protein: CASSERTGGADGYTF.

The genes are TRBV5-6 and TRBJ2-7; TRBD1 matches 10 bases. Germline values: CDR1 SGHDT, CDR2 YYEEEE. The CDR3 is made up of 15 amino acids. V was pared by 1 base and J by 7 bases, with 8 bases of the junction left unmatched. The CDR3 DNA sequence: TGTGCCAGCAGCTTGCCGGGACAGGGGACGGGGGAGCAGTACTTC. The encoded protein is CASSLPGQGTGEQYF.

The gene calls are TRBV10-3 and TRBJ1-1; D is perhaps TRBD1 (6 bases). Germline loops: CDR1 ENHRY, CDR2 SYGVKD. The CDR3 extends over 14 amino acids. V lost 6 bases to trimming and J lost 0 bases, with 11 bases between them. The CDR3 coding sequence is TGTGCCATCAGCGCAGGGGATCTGAACACTGAAGCTTTCTTT. Amino acid sequence: CAISAGDLNTEAFF.

The rearrangement joins TRBV20-1 to TRBJ2-7; D may be TRBD1 (6 bases). The V end lost 2 bases, the J end lost 9 bases, and 8 bases lay between the germline ends. This CDR3 is 10 amino acids long. CDR1 DFQATT and CDR2 SNEGSKA come from the germline V gene (reference sequence). The CDR3 DNA reads TGCAGTGCTAGATCACAGGGGCAGTACTTC. This translates into CSARSQGQYF.